These 16 T cell receptor beta chains were sequenced from one sample in a study of cytomegalovirus exposure and HLA in healthy donors. The study ran its PCR with 60 Vbeta and 13 Jbeta primers. Libraries were prepared by immunoSEQ multiplex PCR; TCRdb keeps only in-frame clonotypes and omits some of them. Of some 120,000 clones listed, around 67% are singletons. The material sequenced was PBMCs. These receptor sequences come from a man between 60 and 70 years old in good health and CMV-seropositive.

The chain employs TRBV5-1 and TRBJ1-6, with D possibly matching TRBD1 (6 bases). The CDR3 contains 15 residues. Looked up from germline, CDR1 is SGHRS and CDR2 is YFSETQ. V was cut by 0 bases and J by 7 bases, with 11 bases left in between. CDR3 region: CASSLETGWNSPLHF. The CDR3 region has the DNA TGCGCCAGCAGCTTGGAAACAGGGTGGAATTCACCCCTCCACTTT. Complete variable domain (other parts from reference TRBV5-1 and TRBJ1-6): KAGVTQTPRYLIKTRGQQVTLSCSPISGHRSVSWYQQTPGQGLQFLFEYFSETQRNKGNFPGRFSGRQFSNSRSEMNVSTLELGDSALYLCASSLETGWNSPLHFGNGTRLTVT.

Details on this clone: One end of the junction is discordant with germline, which a read error may explain. This rearrangement joins TRBV5-4 to TRBJ1-2; D may be TRBD1 (6 bases). Germline lookup yields CDR1 SGHNT and CDR2 YYREEE (reference sequence). The CDR3 has 14 amino acids. CDR3 sequence reads: CASSLQGSGYDYTF. DNA for the CDR3: TGTGCCAGCAGCTTGCAGGGGTCGGGCTATGACTACACCTTC.

In its sample, this clone was seen once. This chain connects TRBV11-3 to TRBJ1-1; TRBD1 matches 8 bases. Germline lookup yields CDR1 SGHNT and CDR2 YENEEA. Germline trimming cut 1 base from V and 6 bases from J; bases unmatched to any gene: 10. The CDR3 covers 16 residues. CDR3: CASSLALRTGISEAFF. CDR3 in DNA: TGTGCCAGCAGCTTAGCTTTGAGGACAGGGATTTCTGAAGCTTTCTTT.

The genes are TRBV14 and TRBJ2-5; D perhaps matches TRBD1 (6 bases). V dropped 5 bases and J dropped 7 bases, with 11 bases sitting between them. Germline CDR1 and CDR2: SGHDN and FVKESK. The CDR3 runs to 12 residues. CDR3 sequence: CASSLTGWTQYF. The CDR3 nucleotides are TGTGCCAGCAGCTTAACAGGGTGGACCCAGTACTTC.

The J gene is TRBJ1-5, the V gene TRBV7-9; D not certain. The CDR3 covers 14 residues. V dropped 5 bases and J dropped 8 bases, with 16 bases sitting between them. CDR1 and CDR2 (germline): SEHNR, FQNEAQ (reference sequence). The CDR3 DNA sequence: TGTGCCAGCAGCCACGAAACCGAACTTGAGCCCCAGCATTTT. This translates into CASSHETELEPQHF.

This sequence joins TRBV18 and TRBJ2-3, with 8 bases lining up with TRBD2. V lost 5 bases to trimming and J lost 4 bases; unmatched junction nucleotides: 2. The CDR3 is 13 amino acids. CDR1 is KGHSH and CDR2 is LQKENI in the germline V gene. CDR3 loop: CASSTGGADTQYF. Written as DNA, the CDR3 is TGTGCCAGCTCAACGGGGGGGGCAGATACGCAGTATTTT.

This clone turned up a few times. The chain carries TRBV6-5 and TRBJ1-2, with TRBD1 identical over 9 bases. J was trimmed by 2 bases and V by 5 bases; bases with no gene match: 3. Germline-derived CDR1 and CDR2 are MNHEY and SVGAGI. The CDR3 sequence is 14 residues long. The DNA of the CDR3 is TGTGCCAGCAGTCGCGGACAGGGGAACTATGGCTACACCTTC. Encoded protein: CASSRGQGNYGYTF.

V is TRBV2 and J is TRBJ2-2; 7 positions match TRBD1. The germline V gene encodes CDR1 SNHLY and CDR2 FYNNEI. This CDR3 has 14 residues. The trim removed 7 bases at V and 2 bases at J, leaving 4 bases unmatched. The CDR3 is CASIGTANTGELFF. The CDR3 nucleotides are TGTGCCAGCATTGGGACAGCTAACACCGGGGAGCTGTTTTTT.

V gene TRBV4-1 combines with J gene TRBJ2-3, with D tentatively TRBD2 (5 bases). V lost 2 bases and J 5 bases, leaving 20 bases between the germline ends. CDR1 and CDR2 from the germline V gene are MGHRA and YSYEKL. This CDR3 region has 17 residues. The CDR3 coding sequence is TGCGCCAGCAGCCAACCCCCGTCGGGTCGGGATAGAGATACGCAGTATTTT. It codes for CASSQPPSGRDRDTQYF.

This chain joins TRBV6-6 and TRBJ1-5; D is possibly TRBD1 (5 bases). V lost 4 bases and J 3 bases, leaving 7 bases between the germline ends. Looked up from germline, CDR1 is MNHNY and CDR2 is SVGAGI (reference sequence). The CDR3 contains 13 residues. The CDR3 region has the DNA TGTGCCAGCAGTTGGGACTACAATCAGCCCCAGCATTTT. This sequence encodes CASSWDYNQPQHF.

The rearrangement uses TRBV10-1 and TRBJ2-7; 10 bases align to TRBD1. The trim removed 2 bases at V and 3 bases at J, leaving 7 bases unmatched. CDR3 size: 16 residues. Germline CDR1 and CDR2: WNHNN and SYGVQD (reference sequence). The chain's CDR3 is CASSEGQGEVHYEQYF. The CDR3 DNA follows: TGCGCCAGCAGTGAGGGACAGGGGGAGGTTCACTACGAGCAGTACTTC.

The chain couples TRBV5-1 to TRBJ2-7; 8 nucleotides line up with TRBD1. Germline lookup yields CDR1 SGHRS and CDR2 YFSETQ. The CDR3 totals 14 residues. V shed 3 bases, J shed 6 bases, and the junction held 8 bases outside the gene matches. CDR3 in DNA: TGCGCCAGCAGCTCACAGGGGGTCCCAGGCGAGCAGTACTTC. Translating it yields CASSSQGVPGEQYF.

The chain joins TRBV27 to TRBJ2-7; TRBD1 matches 10 bases. With V trimmed by 5 bases and J by 4 bases, 5 bases remained unmatched. Germline V lookup: CDR1 MNHEY, CDR2 SMNVEV (reference sequence). The CDR3 runs 14 residues. The CDR3 bases are TGTGCCAGCAGTAACCGACAGGGGGCTTACGAGCAGTACTTC. Translated: CASSNRQGAYEQYF.

The V gene is TRBV5-1, the J gene TRBJ2-6; D is perhaps TRBD1 (5 bases). Germline assignment: CDR1 SGHRS and CDR2 YFSETQ. The germline V and J ends were trimmed by 4 bases and 0 bases, with 8 bases remaining between them. CDR3 size: 15 residues. The CDR3 loop is CASSPTDSGANVLTF. The CDR3 coding sequence is TGCGCCAGCAGCCCGACAGACTCTGGGGCCAACGTCCTGACTTTC.

This chain links TRBV27 with TRBJ1-2, with a possible D match to TRBD1 (5 bases). V gave up 4 bases and J gave up 8 bases, with 17 bases separating them. The germline CDR1 and CDR2 sequences are MNHEY and SMNVEV (reference sequence). The CDR3 consists of 14 residues. The CDR3 DNA reads TGTGCCAGCAGTTCTGGGGTGGGGCATTGGGGCTACACCTTC. Translating gives CASSSGVGHWGYTF.

This chain connects TRBV6-4 to TRBJ1-6; unclear D gene. Per germline, CDR1 MRHNA and CDR2 SNTAGT. The CDR3 sequence is 19 residues long. V lost 4 bases and J lost 7, with 26 bases in between. The CDR3 is CASSVVIVWQEHENSPLHF. In DNA form, the CDR3 reads TGTGCCAGCAGTGTGGTTATAGTTTGGCAGGAACACGAAAATTCACCCCTCCACTTT.